This entry lists 10 T cell receptor beta chains sequenced from one sample in a study of cytomegalovirus exposure and HLA in healthy donors. Primers included in the PCR were 60 Vbeta and 13 Jbeta primers. Only in-frame clones appear in the TCRdb table, and some are missing; sequencing was by immunoSEQ multiplex PCR. This sample has some 130,000 clones, with about four fifths found just once. What was sequenced was PBMCs. These receptor sequences come from a young man in good health and CMV-seronegative.

Concerning this clone: Other DNA sequences in this specimen translate into the identical CDR3. The chain carries TRBV7-9 and TRBJ1-5; tentative D call: TRBD1 (6 bases). The V gene's germline CDR1 is SEHNR and CDR2 FQNEAQ (reference sequence). Trimming stripped 4 bases from V and 3 bases from J, with 10 bases between. The length of the CDR3 is 14 residues. The CDR3 DNA is TGTGCCAGCAGCTCCGACAGGACCAATCAGCCCCAGCATTTT. It encodes CASSSDRTNQPQHF.

This chain joins TRBV28 and TRBJ1-1; 8 bases are a match to TRBD1. The CDR3 is made up of 14 amino acids. Germline values: CDR1 MDHEN, CDR2 SYDVKM. Unmatched junction bases numbered 4, after V lost 3 bases and J lost 4 bases. The CDR3 is CASSFDRGVTEAFF. The CDR3 region has the DNA TGTGCCAGCAGTTTCGACAGGGGAGTCACTGAAGCTTTCTTT.

This chain links TRBV28 with TRBJ1-1; 9 positions match TRBD1. The CDR3 is 17 residues long. With V trimmed by 6 bases and J by 1 base, 12 bases remained unmatched. Germline assignment: CDR1 MDHEN and CDR2 SYDVKM. The CDR3 loop is CASSPGQGKTPNTEAFF. The CDR3 nucleotides read TGTGCCAGCAGCCCCGGACAGGGGAAAACTCCGAACACTGAAGCTTTCTTT.

The chain is built from TRBV19 and TRBJ1-2; D is possibly TRBD1 (6 bases). This CDR3 has 16 residues. V lost 3 bases, J lost 0 bases, and 14 bases lay in between. Germline CDR1 reads LNHDA; CDR2 reads SQIVND (reference sequence). The CDR3 loop is CASSIVGTLANYGYTF. DNA for the CDR3: TGTGCCAGTAGTATCGTCGGGACACTCGCTAACTATGGCTACACCTTC.

The gene calls are TRBV18 and TRBJ2-3, with D maybe TRBD2 (6 bases). The CDR3 extends over 15 amino acids. Trimming took off 4 bases at V and 0 bases at J, with 11 bases between the two ends. Looked up from germline, CDR1 is KGHSH and CDR2 is LQKENI. The DNA for the CDR3 is TGTGCCAGCTCACGGTCTGGGGGGAGCACAGATACGCAGTATTTT. The encoded protein is CASSRSGGSTDTQYF.

This clone was counted only a few times. The chain carries TRBV6-5 and TRBJ2-2; D remains unclear. The CDR3 runs 13 residues. Germline values: CDR1 MNHEY, CDR2 SVGAGI. V was shortened by 2 bases and J by 6 bases, with 7 bases between the two germline ends. The CDR3 nucleotides are TGTGCCAGCAGTTACGCCTACGCCGGGGAGCTGTTTTTT. Translating it yields CASSYAYAGELFF.

This clone appeared a single time. The chain has TRBV5-1 and TRBJ2-2; 11 bases are shared with TRBD2. With 0 bases clipped from V and 6 bases from J, the junction kept 7 bases outside the gene matches. Germline CDR1 reads SGHRS; CDR2 reads YFSETQ. The CDR3 length is 17 residues. The CDR3 nucleotides read TGCGCCAGCAGCTTGGCCCCTAGCGGGGGGCCGGCCGGGGAGCTGTTTTTT. As protein: CASSLAPSGGPAGELFF. Full variable domain (remainder filled in from reference TRBV5-1 and TRBJ2-2): KAGVTQTPRYLIKTRGQQVTLSCSPISGHRSVSWYQQTPGQGLQFLFEYFSETQRNKGNFPGRFSGRQFSNSRSEMNVSTLELGDSALYLCASSLAPSGGPAGELFFGEGSRLTVL.

The V and J genes are TRBV28 and TRBJ2-1; 7 bases map to TRBD2. The V gene's germline CDR1 is MDHEN and CDR2 SYDVKM. This CDR3 is 16 amino acids long. With V trimmed by 7 bases and J by 5 bases, 14 bases remained unmatched. The CDR3 DNA reads TGTGCCAGCAATGGGAGGGGCTTAGGGGCCGACAATGAGCAGTTCTTC. Translation: CASNGRGLGADNEQFF.

The rearrangement uses TRBV9 and TRBJ2-7, with TRBD2 as a possible D gene (6 bases). The CDR3 totals 13 residues. V dropped 4 bases and J dropped 5 bases, with 13 bases sitting between them. The germline V gene has CDR1 SGDLS and CDR2 YYNGEE. As DNA, the CDR3 is TGTGCCAGCAGCTCAGAGGGACTCGACGAGCAGTACTTC. It specifies CASSSEGLDEQYF.

The chain recombines TRBV7-2 with TRBJ2-7; 7 bases are a match to TRBD1. Germline V lookup: CDR1 SGHTA, CDR2 FQGNSA. The CDR3 contains 14 residues. J gave up 2 bases and V 3 bases, and 4 bases lay outside the gene matches. The CDR3 DNA sequence: TGTGCCAGCAGCTTTTCCGACAGGGCCTACGAGCAGTACTTC. Translating gives CASSFSDRAYEQYF.